The sequence of this T cell receptor (beta chain) was determined in a study of cytotoxic CD8 clonotypes in ibrutinib-treated CLL. About 1.9 micrograms of genomic DNA came from cryopreserved PBMCs for TCR beta libraries. The method was immunoSEQ multiplex PCR; TCRdb's version includes in-frame clones alone and lacks a portion of them. The sample has tens of thousands of clones; approximately 45% are singletons. General study results and limits: At progression, clonality fell back toward baseline after rising at ibrutinib response. Samples from sustained-remission and progressing patients were taken at different times.

This CDR3 spans 14 amino acids. CDR1 is SGHRS and CDR2 is YFSETQ in the germline V gene. Trimming removed 0 bases at V and 0 bases at J, with 6 bases between. This clone was counted between two and nine times. Its specificity is not known. The sample in question was PBMCs, obtained before ibrutinib treatment. The sequence derives from a human donor with chronic lymphocytic leukemia. The chain couples TRBV5-1 to TRBJ1-2; D unclear. This CDR3 is CASSLDGANYGYTF. The DNA for the CDR3 is TGCGCCAGCAGCTTGGATGGAGCTAACTATGGCTACACCTTC.